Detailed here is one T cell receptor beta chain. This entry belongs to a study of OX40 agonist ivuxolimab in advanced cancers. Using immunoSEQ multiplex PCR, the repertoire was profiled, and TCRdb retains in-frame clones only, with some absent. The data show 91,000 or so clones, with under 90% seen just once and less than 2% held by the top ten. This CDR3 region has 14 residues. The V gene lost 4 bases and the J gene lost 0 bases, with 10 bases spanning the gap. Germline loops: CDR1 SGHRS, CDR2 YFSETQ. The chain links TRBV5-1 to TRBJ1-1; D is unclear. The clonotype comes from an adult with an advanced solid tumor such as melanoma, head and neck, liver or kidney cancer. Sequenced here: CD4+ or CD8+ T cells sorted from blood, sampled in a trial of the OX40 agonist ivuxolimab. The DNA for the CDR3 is TGCGCCAGCAGCGTTCAGGTCATGAACACTGAAGCTTTCTTT. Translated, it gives CASSVQVMNTEAFF.